Following are 3 T cell receptor beta chains from one sample sequenced in a study of cytomegalovirus exposure and HLA in healthy donors. The study ran its PCR with 60 Vbeta and 13 Jbeta primers. This table comes from immunoSEQ multiplex PCR, and its TCRdb copy is limited to in-frame clones, with some not included. In the table there are approximately 170,000 clones, around 80% of which are singletons. Sequences were obtained from PBMCs. The receptors were gathered from a woman aged 45 to 65 in good health and CMV-seronegative.

The V gene is TRBV5-6, the J gene TRBJ2-7; tentatively, D is TRBD2 (6 bases). Germline CDR1 SGHDT, CDR2 YYEEEE. This CDR3 has 15 amino acids. V dropped 2 bases and J dropped 2 bases, with 14 bases sitting between them. The CDR3 sequence is CASSFGGTGAYEQYF. Written as DNA, the CDR3 is TGTGCCAGCAGCTTTGGAGGGACCGGAGCCTACGAGCAGTACTTC.

The chain joins TRBV7-2 to TRBJ1-2, with 9 bases matching TRBD1. The CDR3 sequence is 13 residues long. CDR1 SGHTA and CDR2 FQGNSA come from the germline V gene. V trimming: 6 bases; J trimming: 7 bases; junction bases outside the gene matches: 6. CDR3 loop: CASRPGTGFGYTF. The CDR3, as DNA: TGTGCCAGCAGGCCCGGGACAGGGTTTGGCTACACCTTC.

V usage is TRBV27 and J usage is TRBJ2-3, with D possibly matching TRBD2 (5 bases). V shed 2 bases and J shed 0 bases, with 9 bases lying between them. Germline V CDR1 and CDR2: MNHEY, SMNVEV (reference sequence). The CDR3 sequence is 15 residues long. CDR3 bases: TGTGCCAGCAGTTTAGGACTTTCAAGCACAGATACGCAGTATTTT. It encodes CASSLGLSSTDTQYF.